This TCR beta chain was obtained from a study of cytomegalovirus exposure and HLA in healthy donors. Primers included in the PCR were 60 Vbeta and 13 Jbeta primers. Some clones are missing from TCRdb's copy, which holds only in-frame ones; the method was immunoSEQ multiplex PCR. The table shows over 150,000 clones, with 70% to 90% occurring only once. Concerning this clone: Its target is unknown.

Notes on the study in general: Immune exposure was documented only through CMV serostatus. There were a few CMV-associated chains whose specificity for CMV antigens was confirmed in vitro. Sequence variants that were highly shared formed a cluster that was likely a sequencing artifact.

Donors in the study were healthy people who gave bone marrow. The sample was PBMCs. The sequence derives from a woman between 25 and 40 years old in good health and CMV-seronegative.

The DNA of the CDR3 is TGTGCCAGCAGCGTTGAACAGGGGGTTAACTACGAGCAGTACTTC. This encodes CASSVEQGVNYEQYF. The chain is built from TRBV5-4 and TRBJ2-7; 8 bases map to TRBD1. CDR1 and CDR2 (germline): SGHNT, YYREEE (reference sequence). V was pared by 4 bases and J by 3 bases, with 9 bases of the junction left unmatched. The length of the CDR3 is 15 residues.